This record looks at one T cell receptor beta chain sequence and its context. This record comes from a study of blood T cell repertoires in COVID-19. Study summary: Acute and convalescent COVID-19 specimens originated in the United States, Italy and Spain. Sources were T cells, B-cell-depleted T cells, or PBMCs; the material itself was cDNA or gDNA.

Authors' data handling: Estimates of nucleated cell counts were drawn from the amplification of reference gene primers. Some clones are missing from TCRdb's copy, which holds only in-frame ones; the method was immunoSEQ multiplex PCR. Clone size and the V and J calls come from that table; the DNA yielded D and trimming. The sample has approximately 250,000 clones, around 84% seen once. Germline CDR1 and CDR2: GTSNPN and SVGIG (reference sequence). The CDR3 runs 15 residues. V was shortened by 5 bases and J by 3 bases, with 19 bases between the two germline ends. The receptor comes from a man aged 40-49 years who had recovered from COVID-19. The source material was peripheral blood. The chain links TRBV30 to TRBJ1-2; D possibly corresponds to TRBD1 (6 bases). The CDR3 is CAWGFTLTGDYGYTF. The CDR3 DNA sequence: TGTGCCTGGGGATTCACATTGACAGGAGACTATGGCTACACCTTC.